Listed below are T cell receptor beta chains from one sample, sequenced in a study of identical twins. TCRdb re-called the 5' RACE reads with MiXCR, one entry per CDR3 protein. Of hundreds of thousands of distinct CDR3 sequences listed, approximately 9% are singletons. The same data also contributed to another study, on yellow fever vaccine responses in identical twins.

Sequencing was carried out using PBMCs. These receptors all come from a woman between 18 and 29 years old in good health. Each CDR3 is given with its conserved first and last residue.

>TRBV12-3/TRBV12-4
CASSLKTGFSYEQYF
>TRBV20-1
CSARAPGETQYF
>TRBV10-3
CAIRRTGSSSEQFF
>TRBV28
CASSPRTVSSYNEQFF
>TRBV9
CASSVVPGGRPTGELFF
>TRBV7-9
CASSPWIDSNYGYTF
>TRBV15
CATSTSIGAEQYF
>TRBV5-1
CASSSPLEYEQYF
>TRBV7-9
CASSYDRGSSYEQYF
>TRBV7-2
CASSLDLIQETQYF
>TRBV29-1
CSVELGTGEETQYF
>TRBV10-2
CASLGDTSYEQYF
>TRBV6-5
CASSYWRDRAETQYF
>TRBV9
CASSASSGSTDTQYF
>TRBV6-1
CASSRYEAGWGEQYF
>TRBV20-1
CSASKRTDTQYF
>TRBV15
CATSLGQQETQYF
>TRBV6-1
CASRKSRWGNQPQHF
>TRBV27
CASSPERANVLTF
>TRBV5-1
CASSKDRDYEQYF
>TRBV7-8
CASKHIQGAADTQYF
>TRBV20-1
CSARGPGEQYF
>TRBV6-5
CASSNRNIQYF
>TRBV4-1
CASSQWDSSSGANVLTF
>TRBV11-3
CASSFGGRGELFF
>TRBV28
CASRAAGTANYGYTF
>TRBV5-1
CASSLSGGRGTEAFF
>TRBV28
CAAKTGFGNQPQHF
>TRBV5-6
CASSAVVGTSGYQETQYF
>TRBV4-3
CASSQDRSLSYEQYF
>TRBV4-3
CASSQGSRGGAGELFF
>TRBV4-3
CASSQERVGLAGNEQFF
>TRBV24-1
CATSGAGTTKETQYF
>TRBV19
CASSMPPDSETQYF
>TRBV4-3
CASSPGRGTHEQYF
>TRBV9
CASSVGDGEAFF
>TRBV9
CASSPRTPGQGGEQYF
>TRBV7-8
CASSLVETYTGELFF
>TRBV27
CASSETSGGAKDTQYF
>TRBV7-8
CASRFGNTGELFF
>TRBV7-2
CASSSSGRSSYEQYF